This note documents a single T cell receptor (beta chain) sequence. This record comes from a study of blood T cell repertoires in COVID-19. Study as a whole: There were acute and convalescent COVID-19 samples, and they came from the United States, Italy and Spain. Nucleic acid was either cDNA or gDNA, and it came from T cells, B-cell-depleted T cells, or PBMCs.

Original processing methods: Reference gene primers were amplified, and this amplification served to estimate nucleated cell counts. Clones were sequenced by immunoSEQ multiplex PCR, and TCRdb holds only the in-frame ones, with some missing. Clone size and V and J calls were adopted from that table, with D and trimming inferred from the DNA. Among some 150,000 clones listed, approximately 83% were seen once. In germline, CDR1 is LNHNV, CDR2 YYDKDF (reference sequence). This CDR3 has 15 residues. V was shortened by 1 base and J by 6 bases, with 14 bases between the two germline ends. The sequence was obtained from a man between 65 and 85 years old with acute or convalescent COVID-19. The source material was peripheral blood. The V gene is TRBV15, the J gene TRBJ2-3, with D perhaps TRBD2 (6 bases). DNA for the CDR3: TGTGCCACCAGCAGAGTGGGAGGTGGGATGGATACGCAGTATTTT. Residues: CATSRVGGGMDTQYF.